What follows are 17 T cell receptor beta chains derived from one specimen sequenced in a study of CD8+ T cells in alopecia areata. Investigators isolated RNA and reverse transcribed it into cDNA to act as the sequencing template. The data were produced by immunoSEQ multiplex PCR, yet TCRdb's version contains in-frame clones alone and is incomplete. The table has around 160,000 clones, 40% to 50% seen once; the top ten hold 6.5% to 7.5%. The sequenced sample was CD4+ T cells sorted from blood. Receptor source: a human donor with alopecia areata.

The CDR3 protein is CASSTWTGEFEQYF. The DNA for the CDR3 is TGTGCCAGCAGTACCTGGACAGGGGAATTTGAGCAGTACTTC. This chain links TRBV28 with TRBJ2-7, with TRBD1 matching 9 bases. Germline values: CDR1 MDHEN, CDR2 SYDVKM. Trimming took 5 bases from V and 7 from J; bases not matched to a gene: 9. CDR3 length: 14 residues.

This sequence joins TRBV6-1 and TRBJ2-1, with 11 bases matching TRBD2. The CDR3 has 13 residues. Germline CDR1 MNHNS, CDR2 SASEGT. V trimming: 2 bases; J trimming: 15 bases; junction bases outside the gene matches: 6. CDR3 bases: TGTGCCAGCAGTGAAATCGGACTAGCGGGCGGGTTCTTC. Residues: CASSEIGLAGGFF.

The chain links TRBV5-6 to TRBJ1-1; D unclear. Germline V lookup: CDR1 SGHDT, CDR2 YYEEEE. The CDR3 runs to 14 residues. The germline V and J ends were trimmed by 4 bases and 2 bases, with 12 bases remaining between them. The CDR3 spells CASSLGLSNTEAFF. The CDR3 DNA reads TGTGCCAGCAGCCTGGGGTTGAGCAACACTGAAGCTTTCTTT.

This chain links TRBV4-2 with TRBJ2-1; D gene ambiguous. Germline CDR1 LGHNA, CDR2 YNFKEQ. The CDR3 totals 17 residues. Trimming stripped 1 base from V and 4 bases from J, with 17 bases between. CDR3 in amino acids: CASSQAGGSLAYNEQFF. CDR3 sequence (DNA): TGTGCCAGCAGCCAAGCAGGCGGCTCTCTGGCTTACAATGAGCAGTTCTTC.

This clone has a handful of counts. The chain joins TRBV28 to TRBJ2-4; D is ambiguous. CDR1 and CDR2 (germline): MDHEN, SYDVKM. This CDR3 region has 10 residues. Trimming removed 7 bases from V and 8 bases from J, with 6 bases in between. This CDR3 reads CASMGYIQYF. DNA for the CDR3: TGTGCCAGCATGGGGTACATTCAGTACTTC.

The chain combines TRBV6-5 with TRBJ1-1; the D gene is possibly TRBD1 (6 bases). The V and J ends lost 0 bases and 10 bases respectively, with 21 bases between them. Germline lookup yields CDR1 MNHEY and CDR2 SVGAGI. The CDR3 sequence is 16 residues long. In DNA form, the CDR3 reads TGTGCCAGCAGTTACTCGAGGGGGTCCCCGGTCGTAGGAGCTTTCTTT. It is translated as CASSYSRGSPVVGAFF.

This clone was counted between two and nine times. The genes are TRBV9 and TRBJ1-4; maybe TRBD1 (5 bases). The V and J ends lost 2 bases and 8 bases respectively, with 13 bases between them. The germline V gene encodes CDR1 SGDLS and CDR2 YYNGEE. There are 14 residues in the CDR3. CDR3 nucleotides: TGTGCCAGCAGCGTGTCTGGGAGGGGAGAAAAACTGTTTTTT. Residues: CASSVSGRGEKLFF.

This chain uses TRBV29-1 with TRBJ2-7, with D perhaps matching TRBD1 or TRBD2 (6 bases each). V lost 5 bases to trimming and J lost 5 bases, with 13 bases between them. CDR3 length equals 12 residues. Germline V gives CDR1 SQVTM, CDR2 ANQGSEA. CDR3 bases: TGCAGCGTTAATACAGGGAGGAACGAGCAGTACTTC. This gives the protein CSVNTGRNEQYF.

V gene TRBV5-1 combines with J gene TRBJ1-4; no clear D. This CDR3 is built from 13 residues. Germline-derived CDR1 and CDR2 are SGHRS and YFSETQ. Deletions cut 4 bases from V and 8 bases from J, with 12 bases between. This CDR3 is CASSLLSREKLFF. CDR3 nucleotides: TGCGCCAGCAGCCTACTCTCGAGAGAAAAACTGTTTTTT.

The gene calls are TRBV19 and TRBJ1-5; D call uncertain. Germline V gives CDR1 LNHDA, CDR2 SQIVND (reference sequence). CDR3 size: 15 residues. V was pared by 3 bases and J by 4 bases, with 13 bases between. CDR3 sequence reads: CASSIPGRSNQPQHF. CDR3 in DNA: TGTGCCAGTAGTATTCCCGGCAGGAGTAATCAGCCCCAGCATTTT.

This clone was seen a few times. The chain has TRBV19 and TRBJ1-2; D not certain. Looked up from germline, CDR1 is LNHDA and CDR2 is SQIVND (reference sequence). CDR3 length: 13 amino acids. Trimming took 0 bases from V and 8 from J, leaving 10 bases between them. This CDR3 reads CASSIESPFGYTF. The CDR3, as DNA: TGTGCCAGTAGTATAGAGAGTCCCTTCGGCTACACCTTC.

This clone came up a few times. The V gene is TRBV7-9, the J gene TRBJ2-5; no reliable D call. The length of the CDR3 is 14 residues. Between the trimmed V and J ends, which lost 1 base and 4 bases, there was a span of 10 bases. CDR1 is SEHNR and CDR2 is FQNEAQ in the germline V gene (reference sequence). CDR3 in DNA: TGTGCCAGCAGCTTAGGCTCCGTCCGAGAGACCCAGTACTTC. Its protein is CASSLGSVRETQYF.

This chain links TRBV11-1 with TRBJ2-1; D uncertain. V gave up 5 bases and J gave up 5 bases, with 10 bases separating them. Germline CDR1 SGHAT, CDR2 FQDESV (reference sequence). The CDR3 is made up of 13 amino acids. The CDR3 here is CASSPNRDNEQFF. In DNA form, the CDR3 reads TGTGCCAGCAGCCCCAACCGGGACAATGAGCAGTTCTTC.

The CDR3 loop is CASSLDRAGNGYTF. DNA of the CDR3: TGTGCCAGCAGCTTGGACAGGGCGGGAAATGGCTACACCTTC. V is TRBV5-6 and J is TRBJ1-2; D perhaps matches TRBD1 (6 bases). The V end lost 0 bases, the J end lost 6 bases, and 12 bases lay between the germline ends. This CDR3 region has 14 residues. Germline values: CDR1 SGHDT, CDR2 YYEEEE.

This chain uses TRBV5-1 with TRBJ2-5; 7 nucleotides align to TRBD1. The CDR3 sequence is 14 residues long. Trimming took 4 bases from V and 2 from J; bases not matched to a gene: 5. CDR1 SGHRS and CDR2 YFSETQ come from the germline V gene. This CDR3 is CASSTGTAQETQYF. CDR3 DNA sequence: TGCGCCAGCAGCACCGGGACAGCACAAGAGACCCAGTACTTC.

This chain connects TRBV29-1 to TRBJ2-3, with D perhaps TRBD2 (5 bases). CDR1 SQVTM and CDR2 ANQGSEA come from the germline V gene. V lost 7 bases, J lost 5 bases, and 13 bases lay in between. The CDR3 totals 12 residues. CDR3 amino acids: CSDSGWGDTQYF. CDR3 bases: TGCAGCGATTCGGGATGGGGAGATACGCAGTATTTT.

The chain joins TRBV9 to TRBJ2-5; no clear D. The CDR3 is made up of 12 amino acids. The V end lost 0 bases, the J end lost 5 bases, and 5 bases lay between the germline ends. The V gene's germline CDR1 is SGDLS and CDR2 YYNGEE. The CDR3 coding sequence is TGTGCCAGCAGCGTAGGATACGAGACCCAGTACTTC. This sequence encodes CASSVGYETQYF.